This T cell receptor (beta chain) was sequenced during a study of post-analysis software for immune sequencing data. Study-wide points: Five or six TRBV segments, TRBV5-6, TRBV5-1 and TRBV20-1 among them, were found more frequent in patients than controls. Comparison with controls showed significantly lower normalized Chao1 diversity in multiple sclerosis patients. Analysis by F measure revealed that same-batch samples clustered strongly together.

Per the germline V gene, CDR1 is MNHNY and CDR2 is SVGAGI (reference sequence). V lost 0 bases, J lost 0 bases, and 9 bases lay in between. The CDR3 sequence is 15 residues long. As concerns this clonotype: Its antigen is not known. In this CDR3 the conserved last residue, phenylalanine or tryptophan, is missing, so a read error is likely.

Prepared libraries of TCR beta cDNA carried unique molecular identifiers. TCRdb re-analysed the PCR reads in MiXCR, keeping a single row per CDR3 protein. The repertoire includes 170,000 or so distinct CDR3 sequences, over 25% of them detected once, and around 1.5% sits in the top ten. Sequencing input: blood. This sequence was found in a girl between 10 and 17 years old with multiple sclerosis. The J gene is TRBJ2-7, the V gene TRBV6-6; no reliable D call. CDR3 residues: CASSYSQLLSYEQYY. The CDR3 DNA reads TGTGCCAGCAGTTACTCTCAACTCCTCTCCTACGAGCAGTACTAC.